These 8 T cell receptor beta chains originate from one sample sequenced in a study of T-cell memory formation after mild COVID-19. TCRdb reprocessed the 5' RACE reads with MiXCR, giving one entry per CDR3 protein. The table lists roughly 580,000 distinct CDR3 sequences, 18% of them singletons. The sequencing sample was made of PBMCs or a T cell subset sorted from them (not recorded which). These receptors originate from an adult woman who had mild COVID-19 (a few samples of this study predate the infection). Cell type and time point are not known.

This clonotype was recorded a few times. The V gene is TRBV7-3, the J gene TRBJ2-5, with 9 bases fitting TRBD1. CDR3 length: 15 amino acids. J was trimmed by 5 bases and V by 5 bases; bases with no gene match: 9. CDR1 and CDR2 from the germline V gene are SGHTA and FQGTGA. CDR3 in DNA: TGTGCCAGCAGCCAACACGGGACAGGGCTGGAGACCCAGTACTTC. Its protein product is CASSQHGTGLETQYF.

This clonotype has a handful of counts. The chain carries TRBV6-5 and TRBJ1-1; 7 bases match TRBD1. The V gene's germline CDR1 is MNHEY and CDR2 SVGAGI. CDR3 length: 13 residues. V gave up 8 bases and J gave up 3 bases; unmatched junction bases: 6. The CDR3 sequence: CASGSQGHTEAFF. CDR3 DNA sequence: TGTGCCAGCGGATCACAGGGGCACACTGAAGCTTTCTTT.

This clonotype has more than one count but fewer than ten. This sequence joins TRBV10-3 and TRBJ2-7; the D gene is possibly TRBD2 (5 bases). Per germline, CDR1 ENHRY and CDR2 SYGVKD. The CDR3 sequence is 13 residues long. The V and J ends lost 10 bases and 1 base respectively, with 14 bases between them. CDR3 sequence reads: CATREGQSYEQYF. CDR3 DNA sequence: TGTGCCACGCGAGAGGGCCAATCCTACGAGCAGTACTTC.

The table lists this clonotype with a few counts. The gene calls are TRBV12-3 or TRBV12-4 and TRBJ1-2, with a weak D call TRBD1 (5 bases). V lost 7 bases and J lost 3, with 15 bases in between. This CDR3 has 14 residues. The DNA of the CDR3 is TGTGCCAGCACCCTAGGGGAGGGTTACTATGGCTACACCTTC. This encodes CASTLGEGYYGYTF.

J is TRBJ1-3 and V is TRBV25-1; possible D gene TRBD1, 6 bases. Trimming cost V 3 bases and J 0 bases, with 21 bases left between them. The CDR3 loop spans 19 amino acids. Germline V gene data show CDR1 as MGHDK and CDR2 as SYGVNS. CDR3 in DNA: TGTGCCAGCAGTGACCCACTGGCCGGGGGGCTGCTCTCTGGAAACACCATATATTTT. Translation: CASSDPLAGGLLSGNTIYF.

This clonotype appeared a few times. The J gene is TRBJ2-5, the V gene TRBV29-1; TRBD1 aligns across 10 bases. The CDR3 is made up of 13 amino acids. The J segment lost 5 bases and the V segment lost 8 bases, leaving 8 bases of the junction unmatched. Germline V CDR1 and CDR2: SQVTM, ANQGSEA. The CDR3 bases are TGCAGCTCTCGACAGGGGGCAGGGGAGACCCAGTACTTC. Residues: CSSRQGAGETQYF.

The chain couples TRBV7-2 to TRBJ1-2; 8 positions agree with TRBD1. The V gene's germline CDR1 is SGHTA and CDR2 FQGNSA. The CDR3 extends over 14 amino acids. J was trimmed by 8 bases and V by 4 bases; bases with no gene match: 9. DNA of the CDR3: TGTGCCAGCAGCTATCCGCAGGGGGCGCAAGGCTACACCTTC. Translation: CASSYPQGAQGYTF.

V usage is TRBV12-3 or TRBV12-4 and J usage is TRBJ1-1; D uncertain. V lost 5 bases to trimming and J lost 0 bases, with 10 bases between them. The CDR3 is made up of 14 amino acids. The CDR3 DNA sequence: TGTGCCAGCAGTGAGTGGAGCTTGAACACTGAAGCTTTCTTT. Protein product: CASSEWSLNTEAFF.